This T cell receptor (beta chain) is from a study of post-analysis software for immune sequencing data. Libraries were made from TCR beta cDNA, and they carried unique molecular identifiers. One entry per CDR3 protein results from TCRdb running MiXCR on the PCR reads. The sample lists roughly 800,000 distinct CDR3 sequences, approximately 53% occurring once. Study-wide results and caveats: The five TRBV segments detected at higher frequency in patients than in controls included TRBV5-6, TRBV5-1 and TRBV20-1.

Germline loops: CDR1 SGHRS, CDR2 YFSETQ. The CDR3 sequence is 13 residues long. V was pared by 7 bases and J by 10 bases, with 10 bases of the junction left unmatched. In the case of this clonotype: Its specificity is unknown.

The sequenced sample consisted of blood. The sequence was obtained from a girl aged 10 to 17 with multiple sclerosis. This chain links TRBV5-1 with TRBJ2-1, with 8 bases that match TRBD1. Here the CDR3 DNA reads TGCGCCAGCGTTGGACAGGGAAGGGTGGAGCAGTTCTTC. This gives the protein CASVGQGRVEQFF.